The TCR beta chain under discussion was sequenced for a study of beta chain features in type 1 diabetes. The investigators reverse transcribed all of the isolated RNA, so they sequenced expressed TCRB transcripts. Only in-frame clones appear in the TCRdb table, and some are missing; sequencing was by immunoSEQ multiplex PCR. The table lists 350,000 or so clones, about 20% of them singletons, with 0.044% in the top ten. CD45RO/CCR7/CD25/CD127/CD95/CD27 staining was used to isolate CD4+ naive, central memory, regulatory and stem cell-like memory cells by sorting. Study-wide findings and caveats: The VDJ junctions of type 1 diabetes patients carried fewer insertions and more deletions. In patients and controls equally, PCR might favor templates that are shorter. Small HLA sub-analyses could not settle whether HLA shapes TCRB rearrangement.

Per germline, CDR1 SEHNR and CDR2 FQNEAQ (reference sequence). Trimming removed 5 bases from V and 2 bases from J, with 21 bases in between. CDR3 size: 17 residues. About this clone itself: The antigen remains unidentified.

Sequenced input: naive CD4+ T cells from blood. V and J are TRBV7-9 and TRBJ2-5; the D gene is possibly TRBD2 (6 bases). The clonotype originates from a woman under 30 in good health. The CDR3 bases are TGTGCCAGCAGCCCACGTCGGGTAGCGGAGTCTCAAGAGACCCAGTACTTC. It is translated as CASSPRRVAESQETQYF.